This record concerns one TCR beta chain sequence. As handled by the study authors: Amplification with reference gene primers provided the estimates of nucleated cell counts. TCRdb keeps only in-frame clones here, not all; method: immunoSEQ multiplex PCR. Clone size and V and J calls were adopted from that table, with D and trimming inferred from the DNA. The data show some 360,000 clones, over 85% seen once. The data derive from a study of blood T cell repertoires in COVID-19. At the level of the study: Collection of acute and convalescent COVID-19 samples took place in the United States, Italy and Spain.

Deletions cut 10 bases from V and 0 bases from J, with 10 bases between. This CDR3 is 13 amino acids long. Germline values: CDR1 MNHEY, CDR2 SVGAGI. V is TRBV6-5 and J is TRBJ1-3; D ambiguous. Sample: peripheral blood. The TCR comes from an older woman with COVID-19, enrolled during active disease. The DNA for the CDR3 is TGTGCCACCTCAAGTAGCTCTGGAAACACCATATATTTT. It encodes CATSSSSGNTIYF.